These T cell receptor beta chains were read from a single sample in a study of T cells after yellow fever vaccination. TCRdb redid the calling of the 5' RACE reads with MiXCR, one entry per CDR3 protein. The sample includes about 580,000 distinct CDR3 sequences, roughly a sixth of them seen just once. Sequences were derived from PBMCs, sampled around 5 days after the first yellow fever vaccination. The source of these receptors is a man between 18 and 35 years old who received the YFV17D yellow fever vaccine. Each CDR3 is given with its conserved first and last residue. The order of the fields is D gene, clone size, V gene, J gene, CDR3 DNA, CDR3 protein. The D gene is left open where the match is weak. Clone size appears in some rows only: once, few, many, or a class for an expanded clone.

-	-	TRBV29-1	TRBJ2-5	TGCAGCGTTGTCTTGTGGGAGACCCAGTACTTC	CSVVLWETQYF
-	-	TRBV29-1	TRBJ1-6	TGCAGCGTTGGGGCTGCTAATTCACCCCTCCACTTT	CSVGAANSPLHF
-	-	TRBV6-5	TRBJ2-7	TGTGCCAGCAGTTACTCGGTCAGTTACGAGCAGTACTTC	CASSYSVSYEQYF
-	-	TRBV24-1	TRBJ1-5	TGTGCCACCAGTGAGCGGGGGGGCAATCAGCCCCAGCATTTT	CATSERGGNQPQHF
-	-	TRBV5-1	TRBJ2-2	TGCGCCAGCAGCTTGAGACCAAACACCGGGGAGCTGTTTTTT	CASSLRPNTGELFF
-	-	TRBV30	TRBJ2-1	TGTGCCTGGAACCCCGGGTTCTCCTACAATGAGCAGTTCTTC	CAWNPGFSYNEQFF
-	few	TRBV12-3/TRBV12-4	TRBJ1-4	TGTGCCAGCAGACCTCAGGATCCTAATGAAAAACTGTTTTTT	CASRPQDPNEKLFF
TRBD1	few	TRBV23-1	TRBJ2-5	TGCGCCAGCAGTCAATCGGCGGACAGGGGACAAGAGACCCAGTACTTC	CASSQSADRGQETQYF
-	-	TRBV19	TRBJ1-2	TGTGCCAGTAGTAAAATCCGTGAAAGGGGCGAGGAACCTTACACCTTC	CASSKIRERGEEPYTF
-	few	TRBV3-1	TRBJ2-3	TGTGCCAGCAGCCAGACCGGGACTCGAGATTCAGATACGCAGTATTTT	CASSQTGTRDSDTQYF
TRBD2	few	TRBV7-9	TRBJ2-6	TGTGCCAGCAGCTTAGAGGGACTAGCCCCTGGGGCCAACGTCCTGACTTTC	CASSLEGLAPGANVLTF
-	many	TRBV12-3/TRBV12-4	TRBJ1-4	TGTGCCAGCAATGATTCCCGGGACCCATCACAGAAACTGTTTTTT	CASNDSRDPSQKLFF
TRBD2	-	TRBV12-3/TRBV12-4	TRBJ2-5	TGTGCCTTCAGTTTAGCCTCAACTAGCGGGGGCTCTCAGGAGACCCAGTACTTC	CAFSLASTSGGSQETQYF
TRBD2	many	TRBV27	TRBJ2-1	TGTGCCAGCAGTCCCCTTACTAGCGGCTCCTACAATGAGCAGTTCTTC	CASSPLTSGSYNEQFF
-	-	TRBV20-1	TRBJ1-1	TGCAGTGCTAGTATCGGCGGGAACACTGAAGCTTTCTTT	CSASIGGNTEAFF
TRBD1	-	TRBV14	TRBJ2-7	TGTGCCAGCAGCCGAATTGGACAGGGGGCCTACGAGCAGTACTTC	CASSRIGQGAYEQYF
-	many	TRBV7-6	TRBJ1-1	TGTGCCAGCAGCGCCTCGGGGAACACTGAAGCTTTCTTT	CASSASGNTEAFF
-	few	TRBV27	TRBJ1-2	TGTGCCAGCAGTTTATGGGCAGGGGATCACTATGGCTACACCTTC	CASSLWAGDHYGYTF
-	-	TRBV30	TRBJ1-1	TGTGCCTGGAGTGCCATGGGGGGCACTGAAGCTTTCTTT	CAWSAMGGTEAFF
TRBD1	few	TRBV6-2/TRBV6-3	TRBJ2-3	TGTGCCAGCAGTTACTTCCGGGACAGGGGAGAAGATACGCAGTATTTT	CASSYFRDRGEDTQYF
TRBD1	-	TRBV20-1	TRBJ1-1	TGCAGTGCTAGTCTATCGGGACAGGGGGGCACTGAAGCTTTCTTT	CSASLSGQGGTEAFF
-	-	TRBV6-6	TRBJ2-5	TGTGCCAGCAGTTACGACGCGGAGACCCAGTACTTC	CASSYDAETQYF
-	few	TRBV5-6	TRBJ2-5	TGTGCCAGCAGCGACAACATCCAAGAGACCCAGTACTTC	CASSDNIQETQYF
-	few	TRBV19	TRBJ2-1	TGTGCCAGTAGTATAAGAGGAACAGGAAGGGGTGAGCAGTTCTTC	CASSIRGTGRGEQFF
TRBD1	few	TRBV24-1	TRBJ1-2	TGTGCCACCGCCGGGACAGGGGATGGCTACACCTTC	CATAGTGDGYTF
-	few	TRBV12-3/TRBV12-4	TRBJ1-5	TGTGCCAGCAGTTTGTGGGGGCGCGGGTTTTTTCAGCCCCAGCATTTT	CASSLWGRGFFQPQHF
-	-	TRBV2	TRBJ1-5	TGTGCCAGCAGTGATGACGGGCTTCTTCCCGGCGAGCATTTT	CASSDDGLLPGEHF
TRBD1	-	TRBV7-8	TRBJ1-2	TGTGCCAGCAGCTTAGTGCGGGCAGGGGGGTCTTTAAACTATGGCTACACCTTC	CASSLVRAGGSLNYGYTF
-	-	TRBV7-2	TRBJ2-5	TGTGCCAGCAGCTTAGCGGGAATTCAGACCCAGTACTTC	CASSLAGIQTQYF
TRBD1	-	TRBV29-1	TRBJ2-7	TGCAGCGTTGAGCTGTATTGGGACAGGTCCTACGAGCAGTACTTC	CSVELYWDRSYEQYF
TRBD1	few	TRBV18	TRBJ2-2	TGTGCCAGCTCCCGGGACAGATCGAACACCGGGGAGCTGTTTTTT	CASSRDRSNTGELFF
-	-	TRBV7-9	TRBJ2-2	TGTGCCAGCAGCCATGCCGACACAAAGAACACCGGGGAGCTGTTTTTT	CASSHADTKNTGELFF
-	many	TRBV29-1	TRBJ2-2	TGCAGCGTTGAAATTAGCCCGAACACCGGGGAGCTGTTTTTT	CSVEISPNTGELFF
TRBD2	-	TRBV20-1	TRBJ2-3	TGCAGTGCCGGAGGGAGCAGCGGGGAGCCAGATACGCAGTATTTT	CSAGGSSGEPDTQYF
-	few	TRBV2	TRBJ1-1	TGTGCCAGCCAAGAGAACTCGATGAACACTGAAGCTTTCTTT	CASQENSMNTEAFF
-	once	TRBV2	TRBJ1-2	TGTGCCAGCAGTGAAACCCTCGGGGAGTATGGCTACACCTTC	CASSETLGEYGYTF
TRBD2	few	TRBV20-1	TRBJ2-5	TGCAGTGCTTTCAAAATAGCGGGGGGGCGAGAGACCCAGTACTTC	CSAFKIAGGRETQYF
TRBD1	-	TRBV6-5	TRBJ2-1	TGTGCCAGCAGTTACTCCGGACAGGGGGCGTACAATGAGCAGTTCTTC	CASSYSGQGAYNEQFF
TRBD2	-	TRBV4-3	TRBJ2-5	TGCGCCAGCAGCCAAGAGGTGGCGGGGGGGACCCAGTACTTC	CASSQEVAGGTQYF
-	-	TRBV4-1	TRBJ1-5	TGCGCCAGCAGCCGAGGGGAGTCAGGGACTCAGCCCCAGCATTTT	CASSRGESGTQPQHF
-	many	TRBV6-5	TRBJ1-5	TGTGCCAGTAGCTACAGGTCCAATCAGCCCCAGCATTTT	CASSYRSNQPQHF
-	-	TRBV10-1	TRBJ2-7	TGCGCCAGCAGTGAGTCGGACTTCTACGAGCAGTACTTC	CASSESDFYEQYF
TRBD2	-	TRBV5-1	TRBJ2-3	TGCGCCAGCAGCCCCCTCGGGGGGTCGAACGGGGATACGCAGTATTTT	CASSPLGGSNGDTQYF
TRBD2	-	TRBV2	TRBJ2-1	TGTGCCAGCAGGGACGGGGGGGCAAATGAGCAGTTCTTC	CASRDGGANEQFF
TRBD1	few	TRBV5-1	TRBJ2-1	TGCGCCAGCAGCACCGGACAGGGAGGCCTTTACAATGAGCAGTTCTTC	CASSTGQGGLYNEQFF
-	few	TRBV25-1	TRBJ2-1	TGTGCCAGCAGTGAATATAAGCCCGGCCCCAATGAGCAGTTCTTC	CASSEYKPGPNEQFF
-	many	TRBV5-5	TRBJ1-4	TGTGCCAGCAGCTTGGACTGGAGGGCAGGGAAAACTAATGAAAAACTGTTTTTT	CASSLDWRAGKTNEKLFF
TRBD2	few	TRBV6-1	TRBJ2-3	TGTGCCAGCAAAGCGGGGCCGACCTATAATACGCAGTATTTT	CASKAGPTYNTQYF
-	few	TRBV6-5	TRBJ2-3	TGTGCCAGCAGGTACAGCGTACCCACAGATACGCAGTATTTT	CASRYSVPTDTQYF
TRBD1	few	TRBV7-8	TRBJ1-5	TGTGCCAGCAGCGGGGACAGGACCAAATATCAGCCCCAGCATTTT	CASSGDRTKYQPQHF
-	few	TRBV18	TRBJ1-5	TGTGCCAGCTCACCTCTCCCCGTAGCCCCGCGGGGCAATCAGCCCCAGCATTTT	CASSPLPVAPRGNQPQHF
TRBD1	-	TRBV7-2	TRBJ1-2	TGTGCCAGCAGCTTAGTATCGGCAGGGGGTGGAGGCTACACCTTC	CASSLVSAGGGGYTF
-	few	TRBV7-2	TRBJ2-3	TGTGCCAGCAGCTTATTTGATACGCAGTATTTT	CASSLFDTQYF
TRBD1	few	TRBV15	TRBJ1-1	TGTGCCACCAGCAGACGGGACAGCTCGAACACTGAAGCTTTCTTT	CATSRRDSSNTEAFF
TRBD2	few	TRBV11-1	TRBJ2-7	TGTGCCAGCAGCTCGTTGGGAGGGCCCAACTACGAGCAGTACTTC	CASSSLGGPNYEQYF